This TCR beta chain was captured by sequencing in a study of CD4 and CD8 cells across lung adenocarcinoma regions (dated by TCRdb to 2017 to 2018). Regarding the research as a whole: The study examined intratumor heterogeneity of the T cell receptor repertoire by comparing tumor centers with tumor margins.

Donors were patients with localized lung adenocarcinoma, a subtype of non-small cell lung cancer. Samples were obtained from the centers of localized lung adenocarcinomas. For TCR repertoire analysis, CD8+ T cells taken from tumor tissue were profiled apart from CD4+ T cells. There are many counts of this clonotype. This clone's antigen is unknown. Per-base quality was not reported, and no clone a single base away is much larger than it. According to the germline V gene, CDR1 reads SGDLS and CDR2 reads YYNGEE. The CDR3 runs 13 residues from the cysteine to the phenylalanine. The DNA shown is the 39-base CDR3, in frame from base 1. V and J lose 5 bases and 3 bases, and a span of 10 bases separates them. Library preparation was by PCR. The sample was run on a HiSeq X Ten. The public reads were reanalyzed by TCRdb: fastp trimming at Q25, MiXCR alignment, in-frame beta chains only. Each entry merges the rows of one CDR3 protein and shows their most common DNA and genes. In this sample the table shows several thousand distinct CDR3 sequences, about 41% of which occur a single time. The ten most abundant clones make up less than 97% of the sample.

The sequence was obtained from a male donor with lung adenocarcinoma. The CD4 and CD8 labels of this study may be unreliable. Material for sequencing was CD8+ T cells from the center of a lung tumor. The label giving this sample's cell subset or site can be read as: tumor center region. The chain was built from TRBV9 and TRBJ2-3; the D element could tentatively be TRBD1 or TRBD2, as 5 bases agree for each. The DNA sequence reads TGTGCCAGCAGAAACGAGGGGACAGATACGCAGTATTTT. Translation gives CASRNEGTDTQYF.